This T cell receptor (beta chain) was recovered during a study of shared T cell receptors in the human thymus (dated by TCRdb to the early 2020s). Regarding the research as a whole: The study investigated the way shared, self-reactive T-cell receptor alpha chains are produced in the human thymus.

Notes on this clone: The antigen this receptor binds is unknown. Base qualities are not recorded, but no much larger clone differs from it by a single base.

The library was built by means of the immunoSEQ multiplex PCR assay. The table comes from immuneACCESS by way of TCRdb, which keeps in-frame sequences with V and J called. Part of the clones is missing from these tables; in studies checked, under half for an unresolved V gene and the rest for unknown reasons. Present in this sample are roughly 710,000 clones, 80% to 90% of which were seen just once. The ten biggest clones cover under 0.012% of the sample. CDR1 DFQATT and CDR2 SNEGSKA are derived from the germline V gene (reference sequence). The CDR3 goes from the cysteine to the phenylalanine over 10 residues. Just the 30-base CDR3 DNA is kept, in frame starting at base 1. V sheds 6 bases and J sheds 10 bases, leaving 12 bases between their ends. These data were also filed under a second study, of human thymus T cells. The second paper states: Donors were immunologically healthy infants undergoing open corrective cardiac surgery for congenital heart defects in Finland. Thymus tissue was obtained as surgical resects removed during corrective cardiac surgery. Both the thymic and the peripheral blood repertoires appeared to show biased V and J gene segment usage. The related research reported highly overlapping thymic TCR repertoires among unrelated individuals. The study described the TCR alpha and beta repertoires in about eight infant thymus samples and a few matching peripheral blood samples. Donor ages ranged from about 6 to 244 days, and the cohort comprised 5 to 7 male and a couple of female infants. Thymocytes were mechanically released from the tissue and were stored as pellets of about 9-33 million cells at -70 degrees C. A QIAsymphony instrument was used to extract genomic DNA from the frozen cell pellets. TCRB and TCRAD loci were amplified from a standardized quantity of quality-controlled genomic DNA using the immunoSEQ multiplex PCR assay. Amplicons spanned the V(D)J region at a length sufficient to cover the CDR3 and identify V and J genes. The amplicons were sequenced on an Illumina platform via the commercial immunoSEQ service. Corrections for primer bias and sequencing errors followed previously described methods, while TCRAD and TCRB definitions were based on the IMGT database. immunoSEQ Analyzer 3.0 and VDJTools were used for repertoire analysis, which covered basic statistics, V/J segment usage, diversity estimates, rarefaction and pairwise overlap. To estimate diversity, the Chao1, ChaoE, Efron-Thisted, Shannon and inverse Simpson indices were applied, and diversity was also estimated on datasets down-sampled to the smallest sample. Repertoire overlap was assessed by strict matching of CDR3 nucleotide sequence, V gene and J gene, and clustering was done by Jaccard-based multidimensional scaling. On average, about 800,000 unique TCRB clonotypes were obtained from thymus samples, compared with about 84,000 from blood samples.

Here the chain combines TRBV20-1 and TRBJ1-1; a confident D gene designation cannot be given. Input material: thymocytes. This TCR came from a girl in the first two years of life with a congenital heart defect. Donor details come from another sample of the same person, matched by shared clones. The CDR3 region has the sequence CSARREVAFF. The DNA sequence follows: TGCAGTGCGAGGAGGGAAGTAGCTTTCTTT.